The entry below describes one T cell receptor beta chain. The source of the sample is a study of blood T cell repertoires in COVID-19. Methods used by the authors: Quantification of nucleated cells was approximated via reference gene primer amplification. Produced via immunoSEQ multiplex PCR; TCRdb's table is partial and in-frame only. V and J calls and clone size are as listed in that table; D and trimming were resolved from the DNA. The data contain about 28,000 clones, approximately 90% of them singletons. This clonotype was sampled from a human donor in a cohort sampled during active COVID-19. Source material: peripheral blood.

The CDR3 region has the DNA TGCAGCGTTGAAGTCACGGGAGCCAAAAACATTCAGTACTTC. It translates to CSVEVTGAKNIQYF. This chain links TRBV29-1 with TRBJ2-4, with D uncertain. Germline CDR1 and CDR2: SQVTM and ANQGSEA. This CDR3 spans 14 amino acids. V was clipped by 1 base and J by 0 bases, with 7 bases between them.